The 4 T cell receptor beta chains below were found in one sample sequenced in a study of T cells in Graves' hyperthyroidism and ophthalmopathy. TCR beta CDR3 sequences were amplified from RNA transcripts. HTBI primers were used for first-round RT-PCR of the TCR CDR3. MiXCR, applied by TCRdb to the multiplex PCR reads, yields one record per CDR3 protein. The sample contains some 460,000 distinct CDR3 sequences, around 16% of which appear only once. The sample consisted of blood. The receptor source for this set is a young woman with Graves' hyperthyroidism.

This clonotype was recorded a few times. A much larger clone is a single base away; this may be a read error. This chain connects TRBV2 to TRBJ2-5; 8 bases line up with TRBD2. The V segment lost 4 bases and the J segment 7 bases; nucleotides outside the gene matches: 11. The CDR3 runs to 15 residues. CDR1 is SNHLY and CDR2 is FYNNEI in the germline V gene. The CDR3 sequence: CASSVPGLGSGTQYF. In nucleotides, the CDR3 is TGTGCCAGCAGTGTCCCGGGACTAGGGTCAGGGACCCAGTACTTC.

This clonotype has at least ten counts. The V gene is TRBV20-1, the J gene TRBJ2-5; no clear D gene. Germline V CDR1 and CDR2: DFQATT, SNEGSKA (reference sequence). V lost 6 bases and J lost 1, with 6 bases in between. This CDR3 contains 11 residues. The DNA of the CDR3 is TGCAGTGCAAGGCTCCAAGAGACCCAGTACTTC. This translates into CSARLQETQYF.

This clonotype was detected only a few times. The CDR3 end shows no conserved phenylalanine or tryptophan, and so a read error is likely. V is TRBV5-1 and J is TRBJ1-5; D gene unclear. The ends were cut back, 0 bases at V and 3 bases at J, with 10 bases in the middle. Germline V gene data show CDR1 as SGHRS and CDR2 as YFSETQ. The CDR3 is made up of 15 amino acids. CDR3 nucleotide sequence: TGCGCCAGCAGCTTGGCCGAAGGGCCCAATCAGCCCCAGCATTCT. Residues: CASSLAEGPNQPQHS.

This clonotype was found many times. CDR3 sequence: CAWSRGSGVNEQFF. CDR3 sequence (DNA): TGTGCCTGGAGTCGAGGGTCCGGGGTAAATGAGCAGTTCTTC. The chain couples TRBV30 to TRBJ2-1; D might be TRBD2 (5 bases). Trimming took 2 bases from V and 7 from J, leaving 15 bases between them. Germline values: CDR1 GTSNPN, CDR2 SVGIG (reference sequence). CDR3 size: 14 residues.